A single sample is the source of the 21 T cell receptor beta chains below, sequenced in a study of PD-L1 blockade in urothelial cancer (TCRdb year 2017). The label giving this sample's time point can be read as: pretreatment peripheral blood. The library relied on the immunoSEQ multiplex PCR assay. The immuneACCESS repertoire file appears here via TCRdb, limited to in-frame rearrangements. These files lack a portion of the clones; in checked studies, under half of the deficit traces to unresolved V genes, and the cause of the others is not known. For this sample there are roughly 63,000 clones; around 86% appear just once. The top ten clonotypes cover 3.2% of the sample. The source material was PBMCs, sampled around atezolizumab (anti-PD-L1) treatment. Receptors were obtained from a man aged 65-85 years with urothelial cancer.

The chain links TRBV21-1 to TRBJ1-4; the table's D call TRBD1 went unverified against the DNA. TRBV21-1 is marked as a pseudogene. CDR3 length: 15 residues. Here the CDR3 DNA reads TGTGCCAGCAGCAAAGATTCAGGCGAGAATGAAAAACTGTTTTTT. Translation: CASSKDSGENEKLFF.

The DNA of the CDR3 is TGTGCCAGCAGCTTAGACGGGAGGGGCCAAGAGACCCAGTACTTC. Protein product: CASSLDGRGQETQYF. The V gene is TRBV11-2, the J gene TRBJ2-5; TRBD2 aligns across 8 bases. Germline trimming cut 0 bases from V and 1 base from J; bases unmatched to any gene: 1. CDR3 length: 15 amino acids. The germline CDR1 and CDR2 sequences are SGHAT and FQNNGV. The full variable domain, completed using reference TRBV11-2 and TRBJ2-5, is EAGVAQSPRYKIIEKRQSVAFWCNPISGHATLYWYQQILGQGPKLLIQFQNNGVVDDSQLPKDRFSAERLKGVDSTLKIQPAKLEDSAVYLCASSLDGRGQETQYFGPGTRLLVL.

There are a few counts of this clone. V usage is TRBV7-2 and J usage is TRBJ2-5; no reliable D call. Looked up from germline, CDR1 is SGHTA and CDR2 is FQGNSA. Trimming removed 0 bases from V and 2 bases from J, with 7 bases in between. This CDR3 region has 14 residues. DNA of the CDR3: TGTGCCAGCAGCTTAGCGGCTAGTCAAGAGACCCAGTACTTC. Amino acids: CASSLAASQETQYF.

The rearrangement joins TRBV2 to TRBJ2-7, with a tentative D call TRBD1 (6 bases). CDR1 and CDR2 from the germline V gene are SNHLY and FYNNEI. The CDR3 length is 12 residues. Trimming left V 8 bases short and J 4 bases short, with 12 bases between. The CDR3 protein is CASGGQRYEQYF. The DNA of the CDR3 is TGTGCCAGCGGTGGACAGCGATACGAGCAGTACTTC. Combining the CDR3 with reference TRBV2 and TRBJ2-7 gives the whole variable domain EPEVTQTPSHQVTQMGQEVILRCVPISNHLYFYWYRQILGQKVEFLVSFYNNEISEKSEIFDDQFSVERPDGSNFTLKIRSTKLEDSAMYFCASGGQRYEQYFGPGTRLTVT.

The genes are TRBV7-8 and TRBJ2-3; D is undetermined. From germline, CDR1 is SGHVS and CDR2 FQNEAQ. This CDR3 comprises 14 residues. V was shortened by 3 bases and J by 0 bases, with 7 bases between the two germline ends. CDR3 in DNA: TGTGCCAGCAGCTTCAAGCTAAGCACAGATACGCAGTATTTT. Amino acid sequence: CASSFKLSTDTQYF.

This chain uses TRBV29-1 with TRBJ2-5; tentatively, D is TRBD1 (6 bases). This CDR3 has 12 residues. Germline CDR1 is SQVTM and CDR2 is ANQGSEA. V lost 3 bases, J lost 7 bases, and 12 bases lay in between. The CDR3 sequence is CSVEGQGLTQYF. CDR3 nucleotides: TGCAGCGTTGAGGGGCAGGGGCTGACCCAGTACTTC.

This chain joins TRBV9 and TRBJ2-3; 7 positions match TRBD2. V lost 6 bases and J lost 1; bases outside the gene matches: 5. CDR1 is SGDLS and CDR2 is YYNGEE in the germline V gene. The CDR3 runs to 14 residues. CDR3 loop: CASTRLAGTDTQYF. As DNA, the CDR3 is TGTGCCAGCACCCGACTAGCAGGCACAGATACGCAGTATTTT.

J is TRBJ1-3 and V is TRBV7-9; D not resolved. Germline V lookup: CDR1 SEHNR, CDR2 FQNEAQ (reference sequence). The CDR3 sequence is 19 residues long. V was cut by 3 bases and J by 0 bases, with 21 bases left in between. The CDR3 here is CASSLALGWQATSGNTIYF. CDR3 bases: TGTGCCAGCAGCTTGGCCCTTGGGTGGCAGGCAACCTCTGGAAACACCATATATTTT.

The gene calls are TRBV14 and TRBJ2-3, with TRBD2 matching over 9 bases. This CDR3 has 14 residues. With V trimmed by 1 base and J by 6 bases, 2 bases remained unmatched. CDR1 SGHDN and CDR2 FVKESK come from the germline V gene. This chain's CDR3 is CASSQGAGGDTQYF. The CDR3 nucleotides read TGTGCCAGCAGCCAAGGAGCGGGAGGTGATACGCAGTATTTT. The full variable domain, rest sourced from reference TRBV14 and TRBJ2-3, is EAGVTQFPSHSVIEKGQTVTLRCDPISGHDNLYWYRRVMGKEIKFLLHFVKESKQDESGMPNNRFLAERTGGTYSTLKVQPAELEDSGVYFCASSQGAGGDTQYFGPGTRLTVL.

V gene TRBV5-1 combines with J gene TRBJ2-5; a possible D gene is TRBD2 (6 bases). The CDR3 contains 15 residues. Germline CDR1 is SGHRS and CDR2 is YFSETQ. Deletions cut 3 bases from V and 6 bases from J, with 18 bases between. The CDR3 bases are TGCGCCAGCAGCTATCGGGACTCCGGTGCACAGACCCAGTACTTC. Translating gives CASSYRDSGAQTQYF.

The chain links TRBV6-1 to TRBJ1-2; 7 bases line up with TRBD1. This CDR3 is built from 14 residues. The V and J ends lost 2 bases and 8 bases, in that order; junction bases with no gene match: 8. Germline V lookup: CDR1 MNHNS, CDR2 SASEGT. CDR3 in DNA: TGTGCCAGCAGTGAAACGGTAGGGGGCAGAGGCTACACCTTC. Its protein is CASSETVGGRGYTF.

This chain uses TRBV11-3 with TRBJ2-1; TRBD2 matches 9 bases. V trimming: 4 bases; J trimming: 2 bases; junction bases outside the gene matches: 3. CDR3 length: 15 amino acids. Per the germline V gene, CDR1 is SGHNT and CDR2 is YENEEA. The CDR3 DNA sequence: TGTGCCAGCAGCTCCATAGCGGGAGCCTACAATGAGCAGTTCTTC. Residues: CASSSIAGAYNEQFF.

CDR3 DNA sequence: TGTGCCAGCATTTTAGCGGCGAACTCCTACAATGAGCAGTTCTTC. Its translation: CASILAANSYNEQFF. This rearrangement joins TRBV6-1 to TRBJ2-1; the D gene is possibly TRBD2 (6 bases). There are 15 residues in the CDR3. Germline loops: CDR1 MNHNS, CDR2 SASEGT. The V and J ends lost 7 bases and 0 bases respectively, with 13 bases between them.

This clone was seen a handful of times. The CDR3 is CASSTPGTENTEAFF. The CDR3 DNA follows: TGTGCCAGCAGTACACCGGGGACAGAAAACACTGAAGCTTTCTTT. The chain combines TRBV28 with TRBJ1-1; 7 bases fit TRBD1. Germline V CDR1 and CDR2: MDHEN, SYDVKM. The CDR3 loop spans 15 amino acids. J was trimmed by 2 bases and V by 5 bases; bases with no gene match: 8.

This clone has just a few counts. This chain joins TRBV30 and TRBJ1-2; unclear D gene. The CDR3 is made up of 15 amino acids. CDR1 and CDR2 (germline): GTSNPN, SVGIG (reference sequence). V was pared by 0 bases and J by 7 bases, with 18 bases between. The CDR3 loop is CAWSVRRRQTGGYTF. For the CDR3, the DNA is TGTGCCTGGAGTGTACGGAGACGGCAGACGGGTGGCTACACCTTC.

V gene TRBV5-4 combines with J gene TRBJ1-4; weak D call: TRBD1 (5 bases). The V end lost 4 bases, the J end lost 6 bases, and 16 bases lay between the germline ends. The CDR3 is 15 amino acids. The germline CDR1 and CDR2 sequences are SGHNT and YYREEE (reference sequence). In DNA form, the CDR3 reads TGTGCCAGCAGCGCGGACGGGACTTTGGATGAAAAACTGTTTTTT. This translates into CASSADGTLDEKLFF.

The rearrangement links TRBV7-2 to TRBJ2-1, with TRBD2 matching over 14 bases. V lost 5 bases, J lost 7 bases, and 13 bases stayed unmatched. The CDR3 is 18 amino acids. Germline V gene data show CDR1 as SGHTA and CDR2 as FQGNSA. CDR3 region: CASSLGTSGGLELNEQFF. The CDR3 DNA is TGTGCCAGCAGCCTCGGGACTAGCGGGGGCCTTGAACTGAATGAGCAGTTCTTC.

Comment on this clone: A much larger clone lies one base from this, so it may be a read error. This sample also contains other DNA sequences that code for the same CDR3. The chain carries TRBV13 and TRBJ1-5; D gene unclear. The germline V and J ends were trimmed by 0 bases and 4 bases, with 4 bases remaining between them. This CDR3 is built from 13 residues. CDR1 is PRHDT, CDR2 FYEKMQ, per germline (reference sequence). The DNA for the CDR3 is TGTGCCAGCAGCTTAGGGCAGAATCAGCCCCAGCATTTT. Its translation is CASSLGQNQPQHF.

This clone was found a few times. J is TRBJ1-4 and V is TRBV5-6; 8 nucleotides agree with TRBD1. V shed 3 bases, J shed 6 bases, and the junction held 4 bases outside the gene matches. The germline V gene encodes CDR1 SGHDT and CDR2 YYEEEE. This CDR3 has 14 amino acids. CDR3 nucleotides: TGTGCCAGCAGCTCCCCGGACAGGGATGAAAAACTGTTTTTT. It codes for CASSSPDRDEKLFF. Combining the CDR3 with reference TRBV5-6 and TRBJ1-4 gives the whole variable domain DAGVTQSPTHLIKTRGQQVTLRCSPKSGHDTVSWYQQALGQGPQFIFQYYEEEERQRGNFPDRFSGHQFPNYSSELNVNALLLGDSALYLCASSSPDRDEKLFFGSGTQLSVL.

This rearrangement joins TRBV10-3 to TRBJ2-2, with a tentative D call TRBD2 (6 bases). Germline-derived CDR1 and CDR2 are ENHRY and SYGVKD. This CDR3 is built from 14 residues. V shed 2 bases and J shed 5 bases, with 9 bases lying between them. Here the CDR3 reads CAISEGRRTGELFF. CDR3 DNA sequence: TGTGCCATCAGTGAGGGGAGGAGGACCGGGGAGCTGTTTTTT.

The rearrangement links TRBV5-4 to TRBJ2-7, with TRBD2 matching over 12 bases. Germline CDR1 SGHNT, CDR2 YYREEE (reference sequence). V trimming: 0 bases; J trimming: 6 bases; junction bases outside the gene matches: 7. The CDR3 is 16 amino acids. Written as DNA, the CDR3 is TGTGCCAGCAGCTTGGCGGGGACTAGCGGGCGTTCCGAGCAGTACTTC. It specifies CASSLAGTSGRSEQYF.